The subject of this entry is one TCR beta chain. This sample is part of a study of blood T cell repertoires in COVID-19. Whole-study context: Sources were T cells, B-cell-depleted T cells, or PBMCs; the material itself was cDNA or gDNA.

V shed 0 bases, J shed 7 bases, and the junction held 7 bases outside the gene matches. Germline CDR1 and CDR2: SGHDN and FVKESK. The CDR3 contains 16 residues. The authors' processing: Reference gene primer amplification gave estimated nucleated cell counts. Generated by immunoSEQ multiplex PCR, the TCRdb table keeps only in-frame clones and is missing some. Clone size and the V and J calls come from that table; the DNA yielded D and trimming. The sample carries 150,000 to 200,000 clones, roughly nine tenths recorded once. The receptor comes from a woman in her sixties or seventies with COVID-19, enrolled during active disease. The specimen was peripheral blood. The genes are TRBV14 and TRBJ1-2, with 11 positions matching TRBD1. CDR3 DNA: TGTGCCAGCAGCCAAGATCTCGGACAGGGGGCATCTGGCTACACCTTC. This codes for CASSQDLGQGASGYTF.